The present T cell receptor (beta chain) was sequenced within a study of T-cell memory formation after mild COVID-19. Overall study findings and caveats: Pre-infection memory harbored some responding clones, suggesting cross-reactive memory joined. A second wave expanding day 15 to 37 was CD4+-biased; contracting clones were balanced. Mainly CM and EM harbored the contracting CD4+ clones; mainly EMRA harbored the CD8+ ones.

Trimming took 4 bases from V and 7 from J, leaving 16 bases between them. The CDR3 extends over 15 amino acids. Germline values: CDR1 LGHNA, CDR2 YNFKEQ. TCR alpha and TCR beta cDNA libraries carrying sample barcodes and UMIs were produced by 5'RACE using constant-segment primers. TCRdb analysed the 5' RACE reads with MiXCR anew, one entry per CDR3 protein. The sample has a few hundred thousand distinct CDR3 sequences, roughly 15% seen once. Worth noting for this clonotype: What it binds is unknown.

The receptor comes from a man aged 18-30 years who had mild COVID-19 (a few samples of this study predate the infection). Cell type and time point are not known. This chain connects TRBV4-2 to TRBJ1-4; no reliable D call. Material: PBMCs or a T cell subset sorted from them (not recorded which). The CDR3 coding sequence is TGTGCCAGCAGCCTCCCTGGCGCAAGCGGTGAAAAACTGTTTTTT. This sequence encodes CASSLPGASGEKLFF.